What follows is one T cell receptor (beta chain) and its context. As yet, its antigen is unknown. The data stem from a study of immune evolution from preneoplasia to lung adenocarcinoma. As for the study in general: HLA loss of heterozygosity: roughly 7.5% AIS, more than 14% MIA, about 35% ADC, none AAH.

The CDR3 totals 12 residues. The germline V gene has CDR1 SEHNR and CDR2 FQNEAQ (reference sequence). V lost 5 bases, J lost 16 bases, and 18 bases lay in between. Clones were read by immunoSEQ multiplex PCR, and TCRdb kept only the in-frame ones, dropping some. In the table there are thousands of clones, roughly 80% of which are singletons. General study results and limits: Top clone frequencies peaked in normal lung, apparently declining through invasive adenocarcinoma. Clonality was highest in normal lung, lower in later-stage lesions apparently.

Source material: FFPE minimally invasive lung adenocarcinoma tissue. This sequence joins TRBV7-9 and TRBJ2-1; D is unclear. The receptor was derived from a donor at least 70 years old with lung adenocarcinoma. The CDR3 DNA sequence: TGTGCCAGCAGCGACTCCCTGGTCGGGCAATTCTTC. As protein: CASSDSLVGQFF.